A selection of T cell receptor beta chains follows, all from one sample in a study of blood T cell repertoires in COVID-19. The protocol was immunoSEQ multiplex PCR, while the TCRdb copy is restricted to in-frame clones and leaves out a portion. Counted here are roughly 200,000 clones, 80% to 90% occurring once; the ten biggest clones make up 4% to 5%. The source material was peripheral blood. Every receptor here comes from a woman older than 75 with acute or convalescent COVID-19. CDR3s include the opening cysteine and the closing phenylalanine or tryptophan. The D gene is left open where the match is weak. Size is stated for part of the rows, as once, few or many counts, or as a class when the clone is expanded.

d_gene: TRBD2
j_gene: TRBJ2-1
v_gene: TRBV6-6
abundance: once
CDR3nt: TGTGCCAGCAGTTCAGGGAGACTAGCGGAAAAGGATGAGCAGTTCTTC
CDR3aa: CASSSGRLAEKDEQFF

d_gene: NA
j_gene: TRBJ1-6
v_gene: TRBV18
abundance: NA
CDR3nt: TGTGCCAGCAACGGCGCGGGCGCAGTTAATTCACCCCTCCACTTT
CDR3aa: CASNGAGAVNSPLHF

d_gene: NA
j_gene: TRBJ2-1
v_gene: TRBV5-1
abundance: NA
CDR3nt: TGCGCCAGCAGCTTGAGGGAGGTGCTCAATGAGCAGTTCTTC
CDR3aa: CASSLREVLNEQFF

d_gene: NA
j_gene: TRBJ2-5
v_gene: TRBV24-1
abundance: NA
CDR3nt: TGTGCCACCAGTGACCCCAAAAGGGGTCGGGAGACCCAGTACTTC
CDR3aa: CATSDPKRGRETQYF

d_gene: TRBD1
j_gene: TRBJ1-6
v_gene: TRBV19
abundance: NA
CDR3nt: TGTGCCAGTAGTGCCCGCGTAGGACAGGGCAATTCACCCCTCCACTTT
CDR3aa: CASSARVGQGNSPLHF

d_gene: NA
j_gene: TRBJ2-7
v_gene: TRBV5-1
abundance: once
CDR3nt: TGCGCCAGCAGCCCCATGACGGGACAATACGAGCAGTACTTC
CDR3aa: CASSPMTGQYEQYF

d_gene: NA
j_gene: TRBJ2-7
v_gene: TRBV5-1
abundance: NA
CDR3nt: TGCGCCAGCAGCGCCCCTGGAGGTTACGAGCAGTACTTC
CDR3aa: CASSAPGGYEQYF

d_gene: NA
j_gene: TRBJ2-1
v_gene: TRBV7-3
abundance: NA
CDR3nt: TGTGCCAGCAGCTTAGCGGGGGCGTACGTTGAGCAGTTCTTC
CDR3aa: CASSLAGAYVEQFF

d_gene: TRBD1
j_gene: TRBJ1-1
v_gene: TRBV6-5
abundance: once
CDR3nt: TGTGCCAGCAGTTACTCCGGGACAGAGAACACTGAAGCTTTCTTT
CDR3aa: CASSYSGTENTEAFF

d_gene: NA
j_gene: TRBJ1-5
v_gene: TRBV14
abundance: NA
CDR3nt: TGTGCCAGCAGCCAAGGATTCGCCGGTCAGCCCCAGCATTTT
CDR3aa: CASSQGFAGQPQHF